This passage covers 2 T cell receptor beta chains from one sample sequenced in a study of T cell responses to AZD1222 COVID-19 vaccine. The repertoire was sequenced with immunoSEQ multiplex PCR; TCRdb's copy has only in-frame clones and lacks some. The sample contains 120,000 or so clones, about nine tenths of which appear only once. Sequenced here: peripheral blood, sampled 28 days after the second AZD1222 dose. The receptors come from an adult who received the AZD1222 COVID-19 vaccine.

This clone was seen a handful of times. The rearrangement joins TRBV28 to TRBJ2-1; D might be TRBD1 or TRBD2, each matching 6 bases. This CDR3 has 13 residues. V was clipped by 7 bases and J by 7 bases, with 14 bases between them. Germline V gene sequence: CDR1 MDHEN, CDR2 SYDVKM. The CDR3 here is CASISGAVNEQFF. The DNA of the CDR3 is TGTGCCAGCATATCGGGGGCGGTTAATGAGCAGTTCTTC.

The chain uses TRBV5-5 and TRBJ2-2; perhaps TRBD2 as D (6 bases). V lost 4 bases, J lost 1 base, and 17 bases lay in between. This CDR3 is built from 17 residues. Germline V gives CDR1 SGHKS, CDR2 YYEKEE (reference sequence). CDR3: CASSAIRLGLNTGELFF. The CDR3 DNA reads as TGTGCCAGCAGCGCAATCAGACTAGGCCTGAACACCGGGGAGCTGTTTTTT.